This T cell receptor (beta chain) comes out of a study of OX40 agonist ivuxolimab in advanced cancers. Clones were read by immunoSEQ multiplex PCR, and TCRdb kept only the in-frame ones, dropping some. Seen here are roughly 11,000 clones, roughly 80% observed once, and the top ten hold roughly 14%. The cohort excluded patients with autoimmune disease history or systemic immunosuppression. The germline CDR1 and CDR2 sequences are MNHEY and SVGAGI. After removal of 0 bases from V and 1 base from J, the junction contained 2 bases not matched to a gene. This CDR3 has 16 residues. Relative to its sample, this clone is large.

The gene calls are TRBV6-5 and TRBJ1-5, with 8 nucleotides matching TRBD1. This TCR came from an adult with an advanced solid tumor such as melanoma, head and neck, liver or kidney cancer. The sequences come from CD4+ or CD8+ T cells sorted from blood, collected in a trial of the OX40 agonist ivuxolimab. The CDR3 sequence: CASSYSGQGSNQPQHF. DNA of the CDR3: TGTGCCAGCAGTTACTCAGGACAGGGCAGCAATCAGCCCCAGCATTTT.